Listed below are T cell receptor beta chains from one sample, sequenced in a study of technical replicates of blood from several donors. Assay used: immunoSEQ multiplex PCR; TCRdb lists only in-frame clones, some missing. The sample has approximately 97,000 clones, roughly 96% seen once. Material: T cells isolated from PBMCs. The receptors come from a human donor in good health. The CDR3 runs from the conserved cysteine through the conserved F or W. The D gene is left open where the match is weak. Some rows have no size entry. The others give once, few or many, or a class for an expanded clone.

clone_size	j_call	v_call	d_call	cdr3_aa	cdr3_nt
-	TRBJ2-7	TRBV27	-	CASSKGTYSYEQYF	TGTGCCAGCAGTAAGGGGACTTACTCCTACGAGCAGTACTTC
-	TRBJ2-1	TRBV11-2	TRBD2	CASSLERDASGRNEQFF	TGTGCCAGCAGCTTAGAGAGGGACGCTAGCGGGAGGAATGAGCAGTTCTTC
-	TRBJ1-2	TRBV28	-	CASSLTLIANYGYTF	TGTGCCAGCAGTTTAACCTTAATAGCTAACTATGGCTACACCTTC
-	TRBJ1-2	TRBV6-6	TRBD1	CASSYPDRDYGYTF	TGTGCCAGCAGTTACCCTGACAGGGACTATGGCTACACCTTC
-	TRBJ2-3	TRBV5-4	TRBD1	CASSPTGQGQNTDTQYF	TGTGCCAGCAGCCCAACGGGACAGGGCCAGAACACAGATACGCAGTATTTT
-	TRBJ2-1	TRBV11-3	-	CASSLVRGGSYDEQFF	TGTGCCAGCAGCTTAGTTCGAGGAGGTAGTTATGATGAGCAGTTCTTC
-	TRBJ1-2	TRBV6-5	TRBD1	CASSTGQDMGYTF	TGTGCCAGCAGTACCGGACAGGATATGGGCTACACCTTC
-	TRBJ2-2	TRBV7-8	-	CASSLGGGGTGELFF	TGTGCCAGCAGCTTAGGGGGCGGAGGGACCGGGGAGCTGTTTTTT
-	TRBJ2-3	TRBV5-1	TRBD2	CASSRLAGHTDTQYF	TGCGCCAGCAGCAGACTAGCGGGCCACACAGATACGCAGTATTTT
-	TRBJ2-7	TRBV9	TRBD2	CASSAGLGSIEQYF	TGTGCCAGCAGCGCGGGACTAGGAAGCATCGAGCAGTACTTC
-	TRBJ1-4	TRBV5-4	-	CASSTGGGLGNEKLFF	TGTGCCAGCAGCACTGGGGGGGGGTTGGGGAATGAAAAACTGTTTTTT
-	TRBJ2-3	TRBV6-5	-	CASRALGDTQYF	TGTGCCAGCAGGGCCCTTGGAGATACGCAGTATTTT
-	TRBJ2-5	TRBV19	TRBD2	CASNPSGRYKETQYF	TGTGCCAGTAATCCTAGCGGGAGATACAAAGAGACCCAGTACTTC
-	TRBJ1-5	TRBV14	-	CASSRGYSNQPQHF	TGTGCCAGCAGCAGGGGGTATAGCAATCAGCCCCAGCATTTT
-	TRBJ1-3	TRBV5-1	TRBD1	CASSWGQGELNTIYF	TGCGCCAGCAGCTGGGGACAGGGAGAGTTGAACACCATATATTTT
-	TRBJ2-2	TRBV11-2	TRBD2	CASSLGLAGVGELFF	TGTGCCAGCAGCTTGGGACTAGCGGGAGTCGGGGAGCTGTTTTTT
-	TRBJ2-3	TRBV27	TRBD2	CASTRGGRGTDTQYF	TGTGCCAGCACCCGGGGGGGCCGTGGCACAGATACGCAGTATTTT
-	TRBJ2-7	TRBV21-1	-	CASSISAKIYEQYF	TGTGCCAGCAGCATATCAGCGAAAATCTACGAGCAGTACTTC
-	TRBJ2-7	TRBV29-1	TRBD2	CSAKLAVAYEQYF	TGCAGCGCCAAACTAGCGGTGGCCTACGAGCAGTACTTC
-	TRBJ2-7	TRBV13	-	CASSQGGLSEQYF	TGTGCCAGCAGCCAGGGAGGCCTTTCCGAGCAGTACTTC
-	TRBJ2-7	TRBV29-1	TRBD1	CSVEGQAYEQYF	TGCAGCGTTGAGGGACAGGCCTACGAGCAGTACTTC
-	TRBJ2-3	TRBV9	TRBD2	CASSVPGLATDTQYF	TGTGCCAGCAGCGTCCCCGGACTAGCAACAGATACGCAGTATTTT
once	TRBJ2-7	TRBV5-1	-	CASSPPSLDPYEQYF	TGCGCCAGCAGCCCTCCTTCGCTAGATCCCTACGAGCAGTACTTC
-	TRBJ2-7	TRBV6-5	TRBD1	CASGPGQAYYEQYF	TGTGCCAGCGGACCGGGACAGGCCTACTACGAGCAGTACTTC
-	TRBJ2-1	TRBV4-3	TRBD2	CASSQDLLAGIGYNEQFF	TGCGCCAGCAGCCAAGATTTACTAGCGGGAATTGGGTACAATGAGCAGTTCTTC
-	TRBJ2-5	TRBV9	-	CASSVAGPQETQYF	TGTGCCAGCAGCGTAGCAGGGCCCCAAGAGACCCAGTACTTC
-	TRBJ2-7	TRBV13	-	CASREGSYEQYF	TGTGCCAGTAGAGAGGGATCCTACGAGCAGTACTTC
-	TRBJ2-3	TRBV19	TRBD2	CASSPSSGSTDTQYF	TGTGCCAGTAGTCCATCTAGCGGAAGCACAGATACGCAGTATTTT